These 5 T cell receptor beta chains were sequenced from one sample in a study. Clones were read by immunoSEQ multiplex PCR, and TCRdb kept only the in-frame ones, dropping some. The profile shows about 68,000 clones, 85% to 95% of them singletons. Material: PBMCs. These receptors came from a man aged 40-49 years with rheumatoid arthritis.

The V call is TRBV7-9, the J call TRBJ1-1, with D unclear. Deletions cut 0 bases from V and 10 bases from J, with 15 bases between. This CDR3 comprises 14 residues. Germline V lookup: CDR1 SEHNR, CDR2 FQNEAQ (reference sequence). The CDR3 is CASSLAPGSSGAFF. The CDR3 bases are TGTGCCAGCAGCTTAGCCCCCGGGTCATCCGGAGCTTTCTTT.

The count of this clone is one. This rearrangement joins TRBV5-1 to TRBJ2-5; D not resolved. V was trimmed by 0 bases and J by 2 bases, leaving 2 bases between them. The V gene's germline CDR1 is SGHRS and CDR2 YFSETQ. The CDR3 is made up of 12 amino acids. CDR3 nucleotide sequence: TGCGCCAGCAGCTTGGTACAAGAGACCCAGTACTTC. It codes for CASSLVQETQYF. Based on the CDR3 plus reference TRBV5-1 and TRBJ2-5, the full variable domain is KAGVTQTPRYLIKTRGQQVTLSCSPISGHRSVSWYQQTPGQGLQFLFEYFSETQRNKGNFPGRFSGRQFSNSRSEMNVSTLELGDSALYLCASSLVQETQYFGPGTRLLVL.

CDR3 amino acids: CASSGRGATDTQYF. The CDR3 nucleotides are TGTGCCAGCAGCGGGCGGGGGGCCACAGATACGCAGTATTTT. The V call is TRBV9, the J call TRBJ2-3; 8 nucleotides line up with TRBD2. Per the germline V gene, CDR1 is SGDLS and CDR2 is YYNGEE. The CDR3 extends over 14 amino acids. Trimming cost V 3 bases and J 2 bases; bases outside gene matches: 2.

The chain recombines TRBV9 with TRBJ2-1; D is possibly TRBD1 (5 bases). CDR3 length: 15 residues. Germline V gene sequence: CDR1 SGDLS, CDR2 YYNGEE. Trimming stripped 4 bases from V and 10 bases from J, with 21 bases between. CDR3 sequence reads: CASSPLRQLTGEQFF. CDR3 coding DNA: TGTGCCAGCAGCCCCCTACGACAGCTTACCGGGGAGCAGTTCTTC.

The rearrangement links TRBV6-4 to TRBJ2-7; TRBD1 aligns across 8 bases. The germline V gene encodes CDR1 MRHNA and CDR2 SNTAGT. Trimming at V came to 5 bases and at J to 6 bases, leaving 6 bases not matched to a gene. The CDR3 is 13 residues long. The CDR3 here is CASSRTGSGEQYF. As DNA, the CDR3 is TGTGCCAGCAGTAGGACAGGGTCCGGCGAGCAGTACTTC.